This is a list of T cell receptor beta chains from one sample in a study of T cells in severe cutaneous drug reactions. For each CDR3 protein, TCRdb gives one entry from its re-call of the multiplex PCR reads, without DNA. Its table records more than 3,000 distinct CDR3 sequences. Sequencing was carried out using PBMCs. These TCRs come from a human donor with Stevens-Johnson syndrome, a severe cutaneous drug reaction. The CDR3 runs from the conserved cysteine through the conserved F or W. Part of the rows lack a size; the others show once, few, many or a class for expanded clones.

TRBV7-2	.	TRBJ1-2	CASSSKVGGTPNYGYTF
TRBV20-1	.	TRBJ2-7	CSARDWGTTSYEQYF
TRBV4-2	.	TRBJ2-7	CASSQDLGLALNYEQYF
TRBV19	.	TRBJ1-5	CASRSGPQGGQPQHF
TRBV20-1	.	TRBJ2-5	CSVQGQETQYF
TRBV29-1	.	TRBJ2-7	CSVGERGYEQYF
TRBV6-1	medium-sized	TRBJ1-5	CASSSPVYQPQHF
TRBV27	.	TRBJ1-2	CASRGANYGYTF
TRBV6-5	medium-sized	TRBJ2-1	CASSYTGTGGFEQFF
TRBV3-1	.	TRBJ2-5	CASSPSGRAGETQYF
TRBV12-3/TRBV12-4	.	TRBJ2-6	CASSFRTGLTGANVLTF
TRBV27	.	TRBJ1-5	CASSPLPLHRGNQPQHF
TRBV27	.	TRBJ1-2	CASSLIPGGRYDGYTF
TRBV7-6	medium-sized	TRBJ2-1	CASSSGREQFF
TRBV5-1	.	TRBJ2-7	CASSLKQGLNYEQYF
TRBV7-9	.	TRBJ2-3	CASSFEAGRSTDTQYF
TRBV27	.	TRBJ2-5	CASSLGFSETQYF
TRBV6-1	.	TRBJ2-5	CASSGAEQETQYF
TRBV2	medium-sized	TRBJ1-5	CASVRASTSPQHF
TRBV15	.	TRBJ2-7	CATSRVRGGSYEQYF
TRBV30	medium-sized	TRBJ2-4	CAWKVGVNIQYF
TRBV2	medium-sized	TRBJ2-3	CASSSGFDTQYF
TRBV4-1	.	TRBJ2-7	CASSYSWGERNEQYF
TRBV7-2	.	TRBJ2-1	CASSFGLSSYNEQFF
TRBV5-1	.	TRBJ2-1	CASNEGGEPYNEQFF
TRBV7-3	.	TRBJ2-1	CASSPTGSLYNEQFF
TRBV29-1	.	TRBJ2-2	CSVSRQGATGELFF
TRBV7-6	.	TRBJ1-6	CASSLAGQNSPLHF
TRBV4-1	.	TRBJ2-5	CASSPPLGSQQLETQYF